This T cell receptor (beta chain) was captured by sequencing in a study of beta chain features in type 1 diabetes. The V end was cut by 3 bases, the J end by 3 bases, with 9 bases between. Germline CDR1 reads MGHDK; CDR2 reads SYGVNS. This CDR3 spans 13 amino acids. Reverse transcription of all isolated RNA meant that expressed TCRB transcripts were sequenced. Generated by immunoSEQ multiplex PCR, the TCRdb table keeps only in-frame clones and is missing some. The profile shows 390,000 or so clones, over 11% of them singletons. This TCR came from a man aged 25 to 45 in good health. This rearrangement joins TRBV25-1 to TRBJ2-7; no definite D call. Sequenced sample: naive CD4+ T cells from blood. CDR3 sequence: CASSERWGYEQYF. The CDR3 DNA is TGTGCCAGCAGTGAGCGATGGGGCTACGAGCAGTACTTC.